These 13 T cell receptor beta chains came from one sample sequenced in a study of blood T cells in healthy people across ages. Then a second PCR, running roughly 6 to 11 cycles, was carried out with a sample-barcoded 5' primer and a J-beta primer mix. MiXCR, applied by TCRdb to the 5' RACE reads, yields one record per CDR3 protein. The repertoire holds hundreds of thousands of distinct CDR3 sequences, about 27% seen once, with approximately 4% in the top ten. The data were also submitted as part of a second study, on T cells of mothers and their children.

Sequenced material: blood. These receptors came from a boy between 2 and 10 years old in good health.

The gene calls are TRBV12-3 or TRBV12-4 and TRBJ1-2, with 10 bases identical to TRBD1. The V segment lost 6 bases and the J segment 7 bases; nucleotides outside the gene matches: 8. This CDR3 is built from 14 residues. The CDR3 sequence is CASRRQGARFGYTF. Here the CDR3 DNA reads TGTGCCAGCAGGCGACAGGGGGCTCGTTTTGGCTACACCTTC.

The table lists this clonotype with a few counts. The chain employs TRBV6-2 or TRBV6-3 and TRBJ1-6, with D possibly being TRBD1 (6 bases). Trimming stripped 5 bases from V and 7 bases from J, with 15 bases between. The CDR3 sequence is 15 residues long. Germline-derived CDR1 and CDR2 are MNHEY and SVGEGT. The CDR3 region is CASSAPRTVNSPLHF. In nucleotides, the CDR3 is TGTGCCAGCAGTGCGCCACGGACAGTCAATTCACCCCTCCACTTT.

Here the CDR3 reads CASQEAGSYNEQFF. CDR3 DNA sequence: TGTGCCAGCCAGGAGGCGGGGTCCTACAATGAGCAGTTCTTC. V gene TRBV6-5 combines with J gene TRBJ2-1; D is perhaps TRBD2 (6 bases). This CDR3 is 14 amino acids long. The V gene lost 8 bases and the J gene lost 1 base, with 12 bases spanning the gap. Germline V gene sequence: CDR1 MNHEY, CDR2 SVGAGI.

V gene TRBV28 combines with J gene TRBJ2-1; D might be TRBD1 or TRBD2, each matching 5 bases. This CDR3 is built from 13 residues. Germline V gives CDR1 MDHEN, CDR2 SYDVKM. Trimming cost V 7 bases and J 6 bases, with 13 bases left between them. The CDR3 coding sequence is TGTGCCAGCACCCTGGCAGGGACCAATGAGCAGTTCTTC. Translating it yields CASTLAGTNEQFF.

The chain joins TRBV9 to TRBJ2-2; no clear D. Germline CDR1 SGDLS, CDR2 YYNGEE. CDR3 size: 15 residues. V lost 0 bases and J 3 bases, leaving 9 bases between the germline ends. Here the CDR3 DNA reads TGTGCCAGCAGCGTAGGTCGCTTAGACACCGGGGAGCTGTTTTTT. It translates to CASSVGRLDTGELFF.

This rearrangement joins TRBV4-2 to TRBJ2-2; TRBD2 aligns across 11 bases. After removal of 8 bases from V and 6 bases from J, the junction contained 8 bases not matched to a gene. Germline CDR1 is LGHNA and CDR2 is YNFKEQ. The CDR3 runs 15 residues. CDR3: CASGLSGGAAGELFF. Written as DNA, the CDR3 is TGTGCCAGCGGACTTAGCGGGGGGGCCGCCGGGGAGCTGTTTTTT.

The chain carries TRBV4-3 and TRBJ2-2; D may match TRBD1 or TRBD2 (5 bases each). This CDR3 has 15 residues. V was pared by 4 bases and J by 5 bases, with 14 bases between. Germline lookup yields CDR1 LGHNA and CDR2 YSLEER. The CDR3 nucleotides read TGCGCCAGCAGCCCACATGGGACGGCGACCGGGGAGCTGTTTTTT. Translated, it gives CASSPHGTATGELFF.

The chain has TRBV27 and TRBJ2-5; 9 bases agree with TRBD1. The CDR3 is 15 residues long. Trimming cost V 6 bases and J 1 base; bases outside gene matches: 6. Looked up from germline, CDR1 is MNHEY and CDR2 is SMNVEV (reference sequence). CDR3 protein: CASSEDRGFQETQYF. DNA for the CDR3: TGTGCCAGCAGCGAGGACAGGGGATTCCAAGAGACCCAGTACTTC.

V and J are TRBV3-1 and TRBJ2-4, with D tentatively TRBD2 (6 bases). In germline, CDR1 is LGHDT, CDR2 YNNKEL (reference sequence). The CDR3 spans 18 residues. Trimming removed 6 bases at V and 3 bases at J, with 24 bases between. CDR3 residues: CASSLWRGGGLGKNIQYF. The CDR3 nucleotides read TGTGCCAGCAGTCTCTGGCGGGGAGGAGGCTTAGGCAAAAACATTCAGTACTTC.

For this clonotype: A read error may produce the germline difference seen at one junction end. The chain carries TRBV3-1 and TRBJ2-2; 7 nucleotides line up with TRBD2. The CDR3 runs 17 residues. Germline V CDR1 and CDR2: LGHDT, YNNKEL (reference sequence). This chain's CDR3 is CARSQVLPLRGSGELFF. Written as DNA, the CDR3 is TGTGCCCGCAGCCAAGTACTGCCTCTGCGGGGGTCCGGGGAGCTGTTTTTT.

This clonotype was recorded at least ten times. The rearrangement uses TRBV6-2 or TRBV6-3 and TRBJ2-7; no reliable D call. Trimming took off 5 bases at V and 3 bases at J, with 5 bases between the two ends. Germline V gene sequence: CDR1 MNHEY, CDR2 SVGEGT. This CDR3 has 11 residues. CDR3 DNA sequence: TGTGCCAGCAGTCAGAACTACGAGCAGTACTTC. This codes for CASSQNYEQYF.

This clonotype was counted only a few times. The gene calls are TRBV12-3 or TRBV12-4 and TRBJ1-2, with no clear D. Trimming shortened V by 6 bases and J by 5 bases, and 13 bases separated the two germline ends. CDR3 length equals 13 residues. CDR3 sequence reads: CASSPENEYGYTF. As DNA, the CDR3 is TGTGCCAGCAGCCCCGAGAACGAGTATGGCTACACCTTC.

This sequence joins TRBV7-9 and TRBJ2-5; 11 bases agree with TRBD2. The DNA end is more similar to TRBJ2-1, so the J call may be wrong. Germline values: CDR1 SEHNR, CDR2 FQNEAQ (reference sequence). CDR3 length equals 15 residues. CDR3 amino acids: CASSLDTSGSNEQFF. Written as DNA, the CDR3 is TGTGCCAGCAGCTTGGACACTAGCGGGAGCAATGAGCAGTTCTTC.